Below are 19 T cell receptor beta chains sequenced from a single sample in a study of T cell responses to AZD1222 COVID-19 vaccine. Here immunoSEQ multiplex PCR was the method, and the copy in TCRdb shows in-frame clones only, minus some. The table has 75,000 to 90,000 clones, 80% to 90% seen once; the top ten hold roughly 12%. The sequenced sample was peripheral blood, obtained 28 days after the second AZD1222 dose. Receptor source: an adult who received the AZD1222 COVID-19 vaccine.

The rearrangement links TRBV7-6 to TRBJ1-3; D gene unclear. CDR1 is SGHVS and CDR2 is FNYEAQ in the germline V gene. Deletions cut 5 bases from V and 0 bases from J, with 17 bases between. This CDR3 has 17 residues. In DNA form, the CDR3 reads TGTGCCAGCAGCCCCTCCCCCATAGCCACCTCTGGAAACACCATATATTTT. Protein: CASSPSPIATSGNTIYF.

The chain employs TRBV5-1 and TRBJ2-5, with D possibly being TRBD1 (6 bases). Germline CDR1 SGHRS, CDR2 YFSETQ. The CDR3 sequence is 14 residues long. Trimming took 3 bases from V and 0 from J, leaving 9 bases between them. CDR3 DNA sequence: TGCGCCAGCAGCTCCGGGACATACCAAGAGACCCAGTACTTC. It codes for CASSSGTYQETQYF. The whole variable domain, remainder taken from reference TRBV5-1 and TRBJ2-5, is KAGVTQTPRYLIKTRGQQVTLSCSPISGHRSVSWYQQTPGQGLQFLFEYFSETQRNKGNFPGRFSGRQFSNSRSEMNVSTLELGDSALYLCASSSGTYQETQYFGPGTRLLVL.

The chain employs TRBV7-9 and TRBJ1-2; 7 nucleotides match TRBD1. CDR1 SEHNR and CDR2 FQNEAQ come from the germline V gene (reference sequence). The CDR3 covers 16 residues. The trim removed 3 bases at V and 0 bases at J, leaving 7 bases unmatched. DNA of the CDR3: TGTGCCAGCAGCTTCCCTGCGACAGGGACTAACTATGGCTACACCTTC. Translation: CASSFPATGTNYGYTF.

The chain employs TRBV7-2 and TRBJ2-5; 8 bases agree with TRBD1. With V trimmed by 4 bases and J by 6 bases, 7 bases remained unmatched. The CDR3 contains 14 residues. In germline, CDR1 is SGHTA, CDR2 FQGNSA. CDR3 sequence (DNA): TGTGCCAGCAGCTCGTTACAGGGGGTGAAGACCCAGTACTTC. This sequence encodes CASSSLQGVKTQYF.

The V and J genes are TRBV7-6 and TRBJ1-2; tentative D call: TRBD1 (6 bases). Looked up from germline, CDR1 is SGHVS and CDR2 is FNYEAQ. This CDR3 has 16 amino acids. Trimming removed 5 bases at V and 2 bases at J, with 18 bases between. The CDR3 here is CASSQSAGAGNYGYTF. CDR3 DNA sequence: TGTGCCAGCAGCCAGTCGGCAGGGGCGGGGAACTATGGCTACACCTTC.

The chain recombines TRBV14 with TRBJ2-7; 11 nucleotides align to TRBD2. Unmatched junction bases numbered 5, after V lost 4 bases and J lost 3 bases. The germline V gene encodes CDR1 SGHDN and CDR2 FVKESK. This CDR3 comprises 15 residues. CDR3 protein: CASSLGTSGNYEQYF. As DNA, the CDR3 is TGTGCCAGCAGCCTCGGGACTAGCGGTAACTACGAGCAGTACTTC.

The chain couples TRBV21-1 to TRBJ1-2. TRBV21-1 is tagged as a pseudogene. CDR3 length: 15 amino acids. The CDR3 coding sequence is TGTGCCAGCACCCTGGATGGGGGGAGTCTTTATGGCTACACCTTC. This gives the protein CASTLDGGSLYGYTF.

This clone came up once. The chain combines TRBV5-1 with TRBJ2-5; 12 positions match TRBD2. Germline-derived CDR1 and CDR2 are SGHRS and YFSETQ. CDR3 size: 17 residues. After removal of 1 base from V and 5 bases from J, the junction contained 9 bases not matched to a gene. CDR3 in amino acids: CASSLFSSGRAHETQYF. The CDR3 DNA sequence: TGCGCCAGCAGCTTGTTCTCTAGCGGGAGGGCCCACGAGACCCAGTACTTC. The entire variable domain, with the rest obtained from reference TRBV5-1 and TRBJ2-5, is as follows: KAGVTQTPRYLIKTRGQQVTLSCSPISGHRSVSWYQQTPGQGLQFLFEYFSETQRNKGNFPGRFSGRQFSNSRSEMNVSTLELGDSALYLCASSLFSSGRAHETQYFGPGTRLLVL.

This chain links TRBV14 with TRBJ1-2; D ambiguous. This CDR3 region has 13 residues. The V and J ends lost 2 bases and 4 bases respectively, with 8 bases between them. Germline V gene lookup returns CDR1 SGHDN and CDR2 FVKESK. The CDR3 nucleotides read TGTGCCAGCAGCCAAAACTCGCTCTATGGCTACACCTTC. Its translation is CASSQNSLYGYTF.

This clone was seen a single time. The genes are TRBV9 and TRBJ2-1; D gene ambiguous. Trimming left V 4 bases short and J 3 bases short, with 8 bases between. The CDR3 totals 13 residues. Per germline, CDR1 SGDLS and CDR2 YYNGEE. CDR3 coding DNA: TGTGCCAGCAGCCACGGGTTCTACAATGAGCAGTTCTTC. Protein sequence: CASSHGFYNEQFF.

CDR3 loop: CASSATTGTGVQNEQFF. CDR3 DNA sequence: TGTGCCAGCAGCGCCACCACCGGGACAGGGGTTCAGAATGAGCAGTTCTTC. The chain uses TRBV9 and TRBJ2-1; 10 bases align to TRBD1. Germline trimming cut 3 bases from V and 7 bases from J; bases unmatched to any gene: 13. The CDR3 is made up of 17 amino acids. Germline values: CDR1 SGDLS, CDR2 YYNGEE.

V gene TRBV12-3 or TRBV12-4 combines with J gene TRBJ2-7; 8 bases agree with TRBD2. V was pared by 6 bases and J by 11 bases, with 9 bases of the junction left unmatched. CDR3 length: 12 amino acids. CDR3 bases: TGTGCCAGCAGGCGGCCTAGCGGGCAAGAGTACTTC. This sequence encodes CASRRPSGQEYF.

The V and J genes are TRBV7-2 and TRBJ1-5; the D is unclear. The germline CDR1 and CDR2 sequences are SGHTA and FQGNSA. This CDR3 has 15 amino acids. The V and J ends lost 4 bases and 6 bases respectively, with 16 bases between them. The CDR3 sequence is CASSSQFGVVQPQHF. In DNA form, the CDR3 reads TGTGCCAGCAGCTCCCAGTTCGGTGTGGTTCAGCCCCAGCATTTT.

The chain has TRBV7-9 and TRBJ1-1; no clear D gene. This CDR3 comprises 12 residues. The V end was cut by 5 bases, the J end by 1 base, with 5 bases between. The germline CDR1 and CDR2 sequences are SEHNR and FQNEAQ (reference sequence). In DNA, the CDR3 is TGTGCCAGCAGCCCGACGAACACTGAAGCTTTCTTT. Protein product: CASSPTNTEAFF. The variable domain in full, completed from reference TRBV7-9 and TRBJ1-1, reads DTGVSQNPRHKITKRGQNVTFRCDPISEHNRLYWYRQTLGQGPEFLTYFQNEAQLEKSRLLSDRFSAERPKGSFSTLEIQRTEQGDSAMYLCASSPTNTEAFFGQGTRLTVV.

J is TRBJ1-2 and V is TRBV4-3; the match to TRBD1 covers 7 bases. Trimming cost V 0 bases and J 4 bases; bases outside gene matches: 5. CDR1 LGHNA and CDR2 YSLEER come from the germline V gene. This CDR3 contains 15 residues. The CDR3 region is CASSQERQGLYGYTF. CDR3 nucleotides: TGCGCCAGCAGCCAAGAACGACAGGGCCTCTATGGCTACACCTTC.

The V and J genes are TRBV14 and TRBJ2-3; 7 positions match TRBD2. This CDR3 has 15 residues. Germline-derived CDR1 and CDR2 are SGHDN and FVKESK. V trimming: 4 bases; J trimming: 2 bases; junction bases outside the gene matches: 6. As DNA, the CDR3 is TGTGCCAGCAGCCCCGGCGGGGGTTACACAGATACGCAGTATTTT. Its translation: CASSPGGGYTDTQYF.

The chain has TRBV25-1 and TRBJ2-7, with 7 bases lining up with TRBD2. There are 15 residues in the CDR3. V shed 1 base and J 3 bases; nucleotides not matched to a gene: 6. The germline CDR1 and CDR2 sequences are MGHDK and SYGVNS. In DNA, the CDR3 is TGTGCCAGCAGTGAATTCGGCGGGAGTATCTACGAGCAGTACTTC. Protein: CASSEFGGSIYEQYF.

The chain carries TRBV10-3 and TRBJ1-1, with 8 bases matching TRBD1. Germline loops: CDR1 ENHRY, CDR2 SYGVKD. This CDR3 region has 14 residues. V was clipped by 6 bases and J by 2 bases; unmatched bases: 5. CDR3: CAISPTGDNTEAFF. DNA for the CDR3: TGTGCCATCAGCCCGACAGGGGATAACACTGAAGCTTTCTTT.

The V and J genes are TRBV11-2 and TRBJ2-7; the D is unclear. The germline gives CDR1 SGHAT, CDR2 FQNNGV. This CDR3 spans 12 amino acids. The ends were cut back, 5 bases at V and 7 bases at J, with 12 bases in the middle. CDR3 residues: CASSKSEIEQYF. In DNA form, the CDR3 reads TGTGCCAGCAGCAAATCAGAAATTGAGCAGTACTTC.